This passage covers 28 T cell receptor beta chains from one sample sequenced in a study of CD8 T cells in Susac syndrome. The authors reverse transcribed roughly 0.45 to 1 ug RNA with random hexamers. TCRdb processed the immunoSEQ multiplex PCR reads anew with MiXCR; each CDR3 protein has one entry. The sample carries more than 75,000 distinct CDR3 sequences, approximately 94% recorded once. Sequencing was done on a sample of CD8+ T cells from PBMCs. These receptors were taken from a human donor in good health.

The rearrangement links TRBV18 to TRBJ1-1, with D possibly matching TRBD1 (6 bases). The CDR3 length is 16 residues. Germline lookup yields CDR1 KGHSH and CDR2 LQKENI. Trimming removed 5 bases from V and 0 bases from J, with 16 bases in between. CDR3 nucleotides: TGTGCCAGCTCAGAGAAGACAGGCGGCTTGAACACTGAAGCTTTCTTT. Protein sequence: CASSEKTGGLNTEAFF.

The chain couples TRBV5-6 to TRBJ1-5; D remains unclear. This CDR3 contains 14 residues. V dropped 2 bases and J dropped 1 base, with 7 bases sitting between them. Germline CDR1 SGHDT, CDR2 YYEEEE. In DNA, the CDR3 is TGTGCCAGCAGCTTCATTTGGAGCAATCAGCCCCAGCATTTT. Its protein is CASSFIWSNQPQHF.

The V gene is TRBV20-1, the J gene TRBJ2-7; D is uncertain. V lost 2 bases, J lost 0 bases, and 8 bases lay in between. Germline V gene data show CDR1 as DFQATT and CDR2 as SNEGSKA (reference sequence). The length of the CDR3 is 13 residues. CDR3 sequence: CSARSKSSYEQYV. The CDR3, as DNA: TGCAGTGCTAGATCGAAGAGCTCCTACGAGCAGTACGTC.

The chain uses TRBV19 and TRBJ2-1; TRBD1 matches at 7 bases. Germline-derived CDR1 and CDR2 are LNHDA and SQIVND (reference sequence). CDR3 length: 15 amino acids. J gave up 0 bases and V 1 base, and 0 bases lay outside the gene matches. The CDR3 loop is CASSIGDSSYNEQFF. The CDR3 bases are TGTGCCAGTAGTATAGGGGACAGCTCCTACAATGAGCAGTTCTTC.

The chain recombines TRBV6-5 with TRBJ2-2, with 7 bases matching TRBD2. Germline CDR1 MNHEY, CDR2 SVGAGI. With 2 bases clipped from V and 5 bases from J, the junction kept 2 bases outside the gene matches. The CDR3 loop spans 14 amino acids. Here the CDR3 DNA reads TGTGCCAGCAGTTACCGGCGGGGGACCGGGGAGCTGTTTTTT. It encodes CASSYRRGTGELFF.

The genes are TRBV6-5 and TRBJ2-7, with TRBD1 identical over 8 bases. This CDR3 comprises 15 residues. Germline V lookup: CDR1 MNHEY, CDR2 SVGAGI. V lost 7 bases to trimming and J lost 1 base; unmatched junction nucleotides: 9. CDR3 bases: TGTGCCAGCACCATGACAGGGGCACAGTCCTACGAGCAGTACTTC. Protein product: CASTMTGAQSYEQYF.

The CDR3 DNA reads as TGTGCCAGCAGCGAGGGACCGGGATATCAGCCCCAGCATTTT. Protein product: CASSEGPGYQPQHF. This chain joins TRBV7-9 and TRBJ1-5, with a possible D match to TRBD1 (5 bases). The CDR3 consists of 14 residues. Germline V CDR1 and CDR2: SEHNR, FQNEAQ (reference sequence). Trimming took 5 bases from V and 5 from J, leaving 13 bases between them.

The chain couples TRBV5-4 to TRBJ1-2; 7 positions agree with TRBD1. Germline assignment: CDR1 SGHNT and CDR2 YYREEE (reference sequence). The J segment lost 6 bases and the V segment lost 3 bases, leaving 8 bases of the junction unmatched. This CDR3 is built from 14 residues. This CDR3 is CASSYVSGTDGYTF. CDR3 in DNA: TGTGCCAGCAGCTACGTCTCCGGGACAGATGGCTACACCTTC.

In this sample, this clonotype turned up a few times. V is TRBV5-6 and J is TRBJ2-7; D is unresolved. CDR3 size: 13 residues. Trimming took 2 bases from V and 4 from J, leaving 10 bases between them. Germline CDR1 is SGHDT and CDR2 is YYEEEE. The CDR3 sequence: CASSLGRLYEQYF. CDR3 coding DNA: TGTGCCAGCAGCTTAGGACGTTTGTACGAGCAGTACTTC. Drawing the rest from reference TRBV5-6 and TRBJ2-7, the complete variable domain is DAGVTQSPTHLIKTRGQQVTLRCSPKSGHDTVSWYQQALGQGPQFIFQYYEEEERQRGNFPDRFSGHQFPNYSSELNVNALLLGDSALYLCASSLGRLYEQYFGPGTRLTVT.

About this clonotype: Sequence at one end of the junction differs from germline and may be a read error. Here the CDR3 DNA reads TGTGCCAGCAGTTTCCCGGCGGGAGGAAAAAAGAGACCCAGTAACTTC. It yields the protein CASSFPAGGKKRPSNF. V gene TRBV28 combines with J gene TRBJ2-5; TRBD2 aligns across 8 bases. The length of the CDR3 is 16 residues. Per the germline V gene, CDR1 is MDHEN and CDR2 is SYDVKM.

The V and J genes are TRBV6-2 or TRBV6-3 and TRBJ2-2, with no clear D. V lost 6 bases to trimming and J lost 6 bases, with 8 bases between them. Germline CDR1 and CDR2: MNHEY and SVGEGT. This CDR3 is built from 12 residues. This CDR3 reads CASREYAGELFF. The CDR3 bases are TGTGCCAGCAGGGAGTACGCCGGGGAGCTGTTTTTT.

The V call is TRBV2, the J call TRBJ2-7; a weak D match, TRBD2 (5 bases). This CDR3 is 12 amino acids long. Trimming stripped 8 bases from V and 6 bases from J, with 14 bases between. Germline-derived CDR1 and CDR2 are SNHLY and FYNNEI. Here the CDR3 reads CASGQGLLEQYF. DNA for the CDR3: TGTGCCAGCGGCCAAGGACTCCTCGAGCAGTACTTC.

The gene calls are TRBV20-1 and TRBJ2-1; TRBD2 aligns across 10 bases. This CDR3 has 15 amino acids. The ends lost 0 bases at V and 8 bases at J; junction bases unmatched: 7. The germline gives CDR1 DFQATT, CDR2 SNEGSKA (reference sequence). CDR3 in DNA: TGCAGTGCTAGAGATCTAGCGGGAGATCGGTATGAGCAGTTCTTC. Translated, it gives CSARDLAGDRYEQFF.

This chain connects TRBV5-1 to TRBJ2-1; 7 positions match TRBD2. Germline CDR1 is SGHRS and CDR2 is YFSETQ. This CDR3 contains 17 residues. Trimming at V came to 2 bases and at J to 0 bases, leaving 8 bases not matched to a gene. In DNA form, the CDR3 reads TGCGCCAGCAGCTTCCCAGAGCGGGGAAGCTCCTACAATGAGCAGTTCTTC. It translates to CASSFPERGSSYNEQFF.

This chain links TRBV27 with TRBJ1-2; D is possibly TRBD1 (6 bases). The V end lost 5 bases, the J end lost 6 bases, and 16 bases lay between the germline ends. This CDR3 has 14 amino acids. In germline, CDR1 is MNHEY, CDR2 SMNVEV (reference sequence). The CDR3, as DNA: TGTGCCAGCAGTCCCGAGGGGAGGGGGGATGGCTACACCTTC. Its protein product is CASSPEGRGDGYTF.

V and J are TRBV19 and TRBJ1-5; D might be TRBD1 (5 bases). Germline CDR1 and CDR2: LNHDA and SQIVND (reference sequence). CDR3 length equals 13 residues. Trimming removed 3 bases at V and 6 bases at J, with 9 bases between. Here the CDR3 DNA reads TGTGCCAGTAGTATTTCTCAGGGTCAGCCCCAGCATTTT. Protein: CASSISQGQPQHF. The full variable domain, with the rest looked up from reference TRBV19 and TRBJ1-5, is DGGITQSPKYLFRKEGQNVTLSCEQNLNHDAMYWYRQDPGQGLRLIYYSQIVNDFQKGDIAEGYSVSREKKESFPLTVTSAQKNPTAFYLCASSISQGQPQHFGDGTRLSIL.

CDR3 bases: TGCGCCAGCAGCCAAGATCCTACGGGGGACAACACCGGGGAGCTGTTTTTT. It codes for CASSQDPTGDNTGELFF. The V gene is TRBV4-1, the J gene TRBJ2-2, with D maybe TRBD2 (6 bases). V lost 0 bases, J lost 2 bases, and 13 bases lay in between. Germline V gene data show CDR1 as MGHRA and CDR2 as YSYEKL. There are 17 residues in the CDR3.

The chain is built from TRBV5-1 and TRBJ2-7, with 7 nucleotides matching TRBD1. CDR3 length: 14 amino acids. Trimming took 7 bases from V and 3 from J; bases not matched to a gene: 10. Per the germline V gene, CDR1 is SGHRS and CDR2 is YFSETQ. CDR3 sequence: CASFTGTEHYEQYF. In nucleotides, the CDR3 is TGCGCCAGCTTTACCGGGACAGAACACTACGAGCAGTACTTC.

V usage is TRBV27 and J usage is TRBJ2-2; 9 bases agree with TRBD2. The CDR3 is made up of 22 amino acids. From germline, CDR1 is MNHEY and CDR2 SMNVEV (reference sequence). The V segment lost 8 bases and the J segment 7 bases; nucleotides outside the gene matches: 32. The CDR3 reads CASSGTSLTRSPQSGRIGELFF. DNA for the CDR3: TGTGCCAGCTCCGGGACTAGCCTAACCCGTTCCCCCCAATCGGGTCGAATCGGGGAGCTGTTTTTT.

In nucleotides, the CDR3 is TGTGCCAGCACCGGCGGACAGTTGAACACTGAAGCTTTCTTT. Protein: CASTGGQLNTEAFF. The J gene is TRBJ1-1, the V gene TRBV27; TRBD1 might be the D (6 bases). The CDR3 totals 14 residues. V gave up 7 bases and J gave up 0 bases, with 12 bases separating them. Germline loops: CDR1 MNHEY, CDR2 SMNVEV (reference sequence).

The V call is TRBV20-1, the J call TRBJ2-3, with D uncertain. Germline loops: CDR1 DFQATT, CDR2 SNEGSKA (reference sequence). The CDR3 runs 15 residues. The germline V and J ends were trimmed by 6 bases and 1 base, with 17 bases remaining between them. CDR3 residues: CSATRTSGRTDTQYF. CDR3 DNA: TGCAGTGCCACTCGGACCTCCGGTCGCACAGATACGCAGTATTTT.

This rearrangement joins TRBV9 to TRBJ2-1, with 10 nucleotides matching TRBD1. The V segment lost 4 bases and the J segment 10 bases; nucleotides outside the gene matches: 8. CDR1 and CDR2 from the germline V gene are SGDLS and YYNGEE. The CDR3 consists of 14 residues. The CDR3 DNA follows: TGTGCCAGCAGCCCCCGACAGGGGGCGGGAGAGCAGTTCTTC. Its translation is CASSPRQGAGEQFF.

The chain couples TRBV12-3 or TRBV12-4 to TRBJ2-1; no firm D call. V was pared by 6 bases and J by 2 bases, with 14 bases between. The CDR3 extends over 15 amino acids. The CDR3 loop reads CASRWTDATYNEQFF. The CDR3 bases are TGTGCCAGCAGATGGACGGATGCCACCTACAATGAGCAGTTCTTC.

The chain carries TRBV27 and TRBJ1-2, with a possible D match to TRBD1 (6 bases). With 2 bases removed from V and 2 bases from J, the gap between germline ends came to 6 bases. There are 13 residues in the CDR3. Germline CDR1 and CDR2: MNHEY and SMNVEV (reference sequence). In nucleotides, the CDR3 is TGTGCCAGCAGTTTAACAGGGAACTATGGCTACACCTTC. Its protein is CASSLTGNYGYTF.

The chain recombines TRBV9 with TRBJ2-5, with D unclear. The germline V and J ends were trimmed by 0 bases and 1 base, with 7 bases remaining between them. Germline V gives CDR1 SGDLS, CDR2 YYNGEE. The CDR3 sequence is 14 residues long. This CDR3 is CASSVGSRQETQYF. Here the CDR3 DNA reads TGTGCCAGCAGCGTAGGCTCCCGCCAAGAGACCCAGTACTTC.

J is TRBJ2-1 and V is TRBV7-9, with D perhaps assigned TRBD1 or TRBD2 (5 bases each). The germline CDR1 and CDR2 sequences are SEHNR and FQNEAQ (reference sequence). V lost 4 bases to trimming and J lost 3 bases, with 16 bases between them. The CDR3 has 16 residues. CDR3 DNA: TGTGCCAGCAGCTCGCCCCGGGACCTAGTCTACAATGAGCAGTTCTTC. It encodes CASSSPRDLVYNEQFF.

The J gene is TRBJ2-5, the V gene TRBV20-1; D gene unclear. There are 15 residues in the CDR3. Trimming left V 0 bases short and J 5 bases short, with 16 bases between. Per germline, CDR1 DFQATT and CDR2 SNEGSKA (reference sequence). CDR3 nucleotide sequence: TGCAGTGCTAGAGATACTATCAGGACCAGGGAGACCCAGTACTTC. Protein product: CSARDTIRTRETQYF.

J is TRBJ2-1 and V is TRBV20-1, with unresolved D. V lost 0 bases to trimming and J lost 0 bases, with 9 bases between them. The V gene's germline CDR1 is DFQATT and CDR2 SNEGSKA (reference sequence). The CDR3 consists of 15 residues. The CDR3 region is CSARDRPSSYNEQFF. The DNA of the CDR3 is TGCAGTGCTAGAGATCGACCAAGCTCCTACAATGAGCAGTTCTTC.